This T cell receptor beta chain was identified in a study of cytomegalovirus exposure and HLA in healthy donors. General study findings and limits: The likely explanation for a cluster of highly shared sequence variants was sequencing artifact.

The CMV serostatus of this donor went unrecorded. The V gene's germline CDR1 is SGHDT and CDR2 YYEEEE. The V and J ends lost 4 bases and 6 bases respectively, with 8 bases between them. There are 13 residues in the CDR3. With regard to this clone: The antigen is undetermined.

The PCR was carried out with 60 Vbeta primers and 13 Jbeta primers. TCRdb keeps only in-frame clones here, not all; method: immunoSEQ multiplex PCR. This table holds over 85,000 clones, around 68% found once. What was sequenced was PBMCs. The TCR was taken from a human donor in good health. V gene TRBV5-6 combines with J gene TRBJ1-6, with D unresolved. The CDR3 DNA is TGTGCCAGCAGCCCGAGGCGTAATTCACCCCTCCACTTT. It encodes CASSPRRNSPLHF.